Below are 5 T cell receptor beta chains sequenced from a single sample in a study of CD4 T cells in relation to SARS-CoV-2 and coronaviruses. Some clones are missing from TCRdb's copy, which holds only in-frame ones; the method was immunoSEQ multiplex PCR. The table has 35,000 to 40,000 clones, 85% to 90% seen once. Sequencing was done on a sample of memory CD4+ T cells from PBMCs. These TCRs come from an adult with COVID-19.

This sequence joins TRBV28 and TRBJ1-6; 8 bases map to TRBD1. From germline, CDR1 is MDHEN and CDR2 SYDVKM. The trim removed 2 bases at V and 10 bases at J, leaving 4 bases unmatched. The CDR3 sequence is 14 residues long. CDR3 DNA: TGTGCCAGCAGTTTAACCAGGGGGCCCTCACCCCTCCACTTT. Protein sequence: CASSLTRGPSPLHF.

This rearrangement joins TRBV6-5 to TRBJ1-1; D remains unclear. This CDR3 is built from 15 residues. The germline gives CDR1 MNHEY, CDR2 SVGAGI. V lost 7 bases, J lost 5 bases, and 20 bases lay in between. The CDR3 sequence is CASTPARAAETEAFF. CDR3 DNA sequence: TGTGCCAGCACCCCGGCCCGGGCCGCCGAGACTGAAGCTTTCTTT.

The chain recombines TRBV3-1 (or the pseudogene TRBV3-2) with TRBJ1-1, with TRBD1 matching over 8 bases. The CDR3 totals 15 residues. With V trimmed by 5 bases and J by 0 bases, 5 bases remained unmatched. Germline assignment: CDR1 LGHDT and CDR2 YNNKEL (reference sequence). The CDR3 reads CASSSQGAVNTEAFF. CDR3 nucleotide sequence: TGTGCCAGCAGCTCCCAGGGGGCGGTGAACACTGAAGCTTTCTTT.

V is TRBV5-4 and J is TRBJ2-3; D remains ambiguous. There are 12 residues in the CDR3. The ends were cut back, 0 bases at V and 4 bases at J, with 3 bases in the middle. Germline CDR1 and CDR2: SGHNT and YYREEE (reference sequence). The CDR3 region is CASSLVADTQYF. Here the CDR3 DNA reads TGTGCCAGCAGCTTGGTAGCAGATACGCAGTATTTT.

V usage is TRBV5-1 and J usage is TRBJ2-7, with 9 nucleotides matching TRBD1. There are 15 residues in the CDR3. Germline CDR1 is SGHRS and CDR2 is YFSETQ. The trim removed 4 bases at V and 4 bases at J, leaving 9 bases unmatched. CDR3 bases: TGCGCCAGCAGCGGTACCGGGACAGGGACGTACGAGCAGTACTTC. Translation: CASSGTGTGTYEQYF.